This TCR beta chain was recovered during a study of T cell responses to AZD1222 COVID-19 vaccine. Some clones are missing from TCRdb's copy, which holds only in-frame ones; the method was immunoSEQ multiplex PCR. This table holds 130,000 or so clones, around 94% found once. Germline V gene lookup returns CDR1 KGHSH and CDR2 LQKENI. The CDR3 contains 12 residues. Deletions cut 0 bases from V and 7 bases from J, with 6 bases between. This clone was seen only once. The target antigen is unknown. Points from the study as a whole: Spike-wide coverage was observed for vaccine-associated CD4 TCRs, with dominant responses at 160-218 and 743-854. Mostly white British, mostly female donors; authors suggested clonal diversity may be underestimated.

The chain couples TRBV18 to TRBJ2-5; no clear D gene. Sequencing was performed on peripheral blood, taken on day 0 of AZD1222 vaccination. The TCR originated in an adult in good health. CDR3 sequence (DNA): TGTGCCAGCTCACCACCGGGATGGACCCAGTACTTC. Protein sequence: CASSPPGWTQYF.